This passage covers 15 T cell receptor beta chains from one sample sequenced in a study of technical replicates of blood from four donors. The table came from immunoSEQ multiplex PCR; TCRdb's copy has only in-frame clones and leaves some out. The table lists 95,000 to 100,000 clones, approximately 94% of them singletons, with less than 0.25% in the top ten. The sample was T cells isolated from PBMCs. The receptors were gathered from a human donor in good health.

The chain employs TRBV4-1 and TRBJ1-4; D uncertain. The V gene's germline CDR1 is MGHRA and CDR2 YSYEKL. This CDR3 contains 13 residues. The V end lost 4 bases, the J end lost 6 bases, and 9 bases lay between the germline ends. The chain's CDR3 is CASSREDDEKLFF. Here the CDR3 DNA reads TGCGCCAGCAGCCGGGAGGACGATGAAAAACTGTTTTTT.

The V gene is TRBV7-9, the J gene TRBJ1-3; D uncertain. The V gene lost 6 bases and the J gene lost 0 bases, with 15 bases spanning the gap. The CDR3 extends over 16 amino acids. From germline, CDR1 is SEHNR and CDR2 FQNEAQ (reference sequence). CDR3 nucleotide sequence: TGTGCCAGCAGTGATCGACCAGCGGACTCTGGAAACACCATATATTTT. Protein: CASSDRPADSGNTIYF.

The chain uses TRBV5-6 and TRBJ1-1, with TRBD1 matching 8 bases. V trimming: 0 bases; J trimming: 3 bases; junction bases outside the gene matches: 7. Germline V CDR1 and CDR2: SGHDT, YYEEEE. The CDR3 totals 16 residues. The CDR3: CASSLDRGNRYTEAFF. The CDR3 nucleotides read TGTGCCAGCAGCTTGGACAGGGGGAATCGGTACACTGAAGCTTTCTTT.

A few counts support this clone. The chain links TRBV4-1 to TRBJ1-5; D gene unclear. The ends were cut back, 0 bases at V and 6 bases at J, with 9 bases in the middle. Looked up from germline, CDR1 is MGHRA and CDR2 is YSYEKL. The CDR3 covers 14 residues. For the CDR3, the DNA is TGCGCCAGCAGCCAAGAGAGCGTGTTTCAGCCCCAGCATTTT. This gives the protein CASSQESVFQPQHF.

The CDR3 bases are TGTGCCAGTAGCCCTCCCACGACCTCCGGAGCCTACGAGCAGTACTTC. This translates into CASSPPTTSGAYEQYF. The V call is TRBV19, the J call TRBJ2-7, with unresolved D. This CDR3 has 16 amino acids. V lost 6 bases and J 2 bases, leaving 20 bases between the germline ends. CDR1 is LNHDA, CDR2 SQIVND, per germline (reference sequence).

V is TRBV10-3 and J is TRBJ2-7, with a weak D call TRBD1 (6 bases). Trimming pared 8 bases from V and 5 bases from J, leaving 22 bases between. The CDR3 spans 15 residues. CDR1 ENHRY and CDR2 SYGVKD come from the germline V gene. The CDR3 DNA sequence: TGTGCCATCTCAAGCTCCCAAAACAGGGTCGACGAGCAGTACTTC. This translates into CAISSSQNRVDEQYF.

The chain carries TRBV28 and TRBJ2-7, with D uncertain. Trimming took 7 bases from V and 1 from J, leaving 11 bases between them. Germline V gene data show CDR1 as MDHEN and CDR2 as SYDVKM. The CDR3 has 13 residues. The DNA of the CDR3 is TGTGCCAGCAATAACAGCCCGTCCTACGAGCAGTACTTC. Translation: CASNNSPSYEQYF.

The chain carries TRBV9 and TRBJ1-5; D is ambiguous. Germline CDR1 reads SGDLS; CDR2 reads YYNGEE. This CDR3 spans 13 amino acids. With 4 bases removed from V and 3 bases from J, the gap between germline ends came to 8 bases. The CDR3 sequence: CASSSDTNQPQHF. CDR3 in DNA: TGTGCCAGCAGCTCAGACACCAATCAGCCCCAGCATTTT.

The rearrangement links TRBV21-1 to TRBJ2-4; TRBD2 reflects the table's D call only, with no check against the DNA. TRBV21-1 is a pseudogene locus. CDR3 length equals 16 residues. Written as DNA, the CDR3 is TGTGCCAGCAGCAAAGTGACCCGGGGAGCCAAAAACATTCAGTACTTC. This encodes CASSKVTRGAKNIQYF.

This chain links TRBV27 with TRBJ1-5; D remains unclear. The CDR3 spans 14 residues. The germline gives CDR1 MNHEY, CDR2 SMNVEV (reference sequence). Trimming took off 0 bases at V and 6 bases at J, with 9 bases between the two ends. CDR3 residues: CASSLSRVSQPQHF. The CDR3 DNA follows: TGTGCCAGCAGTTTATCCCGAGTGAGTCAGCCCCAGCATTTT.

The V gene is TRBV11-2, the J gene TRBJ1-6; D not certain. Germline loops: CDR1 SGHAT, CDR2 FQNNGV. V was clipped by 1 base and J by 0 bases, with 4 bases between them. The CDR3 spans 15 residues. CDR3 sequence: CASSLGSSYNSPLHF. CDR3 bases: TGTGCCAGCAGCTTAGGGAGCTCCTATAATTCACCCCTCCACTTT. Filled out from reference TRBV11-2 and TRBJ1-6, the complete variable domain reads EAGVAQSPRYKIIEKRQSVAFWCNPISGHATLYWYQQILGQGPKLLIQFQNNGVVDDSQLPKDRFSAERLKGVDSTLKIQPAKLEDSAVYLCASSLGSSYNSPLHFGNGTRLTVT.

This chain joins TRBV7-9 and TRBJ2-5; 8 bases align to TRBD2. Germline-derived CDR1 and CDR2 are SEHNR and FQNEAQ (reference sequence). The CDR3 sequence is 16 residues long. V lost 4 bases to trimming and J lost 4 bases; unmatched junction nucleotides: 11. In nucleotides, the CDR3 is TGTGCCAGCAGCTCCCCCCGGGGGGGCGGGGTAGAGACCCAGTACTTC. Amino acids: CASSSPRGGGVETQYF.

V and J are TRBV4-1 and TRBJ1-1; the match to TRBD1 covers 9 bases. The CDR3 totals 15 residues. The V gene end was trimmed by 3 bases and the J gene end by 11 bases; junction bases not matched to a gene: 13. Looked up from germline, CDR1 is MGHRA and CDR2 is YSYEKL. The CDR3 is CASSQDLNRGRKAFF. For the CDR3, the DNA is TGCGCCAGCAGCCAGGACTTAAACAGGGGGCGAAAGGCTTTCTTT.

The V call is TRBV5-1, the J call TRBJ2-3, with D possibly being TRBD2 (5 bases). With 0 bases removed from V and 5 bases from J, the gap between germline ends came to 16 bases. The CDR3 runs to 16 residues. The germline V gene encodes CDR1 SGHRS and CDR2 YFSETQ. The CDR3 DNA follows: TGCGCCAGCAGCTTGGCCGGGCTCCCCCGGGGAGATACGCAGTATTTT. It yields the protein CASSLAGLPRGDTQYF.

This rearrangement joins TRBV7-6 to TRBJ2-7, with a tentative D call TRBD1 (6 bases). The germline V and J ends were trimmed by 5 bases and 4 bases, with 12 bases remaining between them. The CDR3 contains 13 residues. Germline V lookup: CDR1 SGHVS, CDR2 FNYEAQ. The CDR3 sequence is CASSEGRGYEQYF. CDR3 coding DNA: TGTGCCAGCAGCGAAGGCAGGGGTTACGAGCAGTACTTC.